This T cell receptor (beta chain) was documented in a study of CD8+ T cells in alopecia areata. Across the whole study: Percent affected scalp area, the SALT score, rated treated patients' severity.

Reverse transcription of extracted RNA yielded cDNA, which provided the sequencing template. Repertoires were generated with immunoSEQ multiplex PCR, while TCRdb's copy carries only in-frame clones and drops some. Seen here are some 220,000 clones, under 60% observed once, and the top ten hold roughly 1.5%. A note on this clone: Its antigen is not identified.

Whole-study results and caveats: Elevated clonality characterized lesional scalp relative to normal scalp, particularly in alopecia totalis/universalis. Many expanded lesional clones persisted in scalp and blood during tofacitinib treatment. Tofacitinib significantly lowered scalp clonality and expanded CD8+ clones among the top 100.

Indicated treatment: oral pan-JAK inhibitor, 5-10 mg twice daily. The CDR3 is 13 amino acids. Trimming removed 5 bases at V and 9 bases at J, with 14 bases between. CDR1 is SGHTA, CDR2 FQGNSA, per germline. J is TRBJ2-1 and V is TRBV7-2; no definite D call. This sequence was found in a human donor with alopecia areata. Sequencing was performed on CD4+ T cells sorted from blood, taken at week 4, from a patient treated with tofacitinib. The DNA of the CDR3 is TGTGCCAGCAGCCTGGACCCCTGGGGTGAGCAGTTCTTC. As protein: CASSLDPWGEQFF.